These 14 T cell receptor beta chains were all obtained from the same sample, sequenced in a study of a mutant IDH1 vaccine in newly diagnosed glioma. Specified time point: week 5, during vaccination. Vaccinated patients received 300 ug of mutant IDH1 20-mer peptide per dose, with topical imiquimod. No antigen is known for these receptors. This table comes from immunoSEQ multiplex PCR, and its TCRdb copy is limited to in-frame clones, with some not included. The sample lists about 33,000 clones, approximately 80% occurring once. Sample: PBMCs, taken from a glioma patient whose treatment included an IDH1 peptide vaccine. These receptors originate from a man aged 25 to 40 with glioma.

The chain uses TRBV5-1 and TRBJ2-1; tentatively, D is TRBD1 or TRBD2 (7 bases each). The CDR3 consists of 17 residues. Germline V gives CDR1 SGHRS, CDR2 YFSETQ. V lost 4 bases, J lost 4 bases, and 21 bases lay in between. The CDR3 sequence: CASSLVAGRGGYNEQFF. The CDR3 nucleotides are TGCGCCAGCAGCCTGGTCGCCGGCAGGGGGGGGTACAATGAGCAGTTCTTC.

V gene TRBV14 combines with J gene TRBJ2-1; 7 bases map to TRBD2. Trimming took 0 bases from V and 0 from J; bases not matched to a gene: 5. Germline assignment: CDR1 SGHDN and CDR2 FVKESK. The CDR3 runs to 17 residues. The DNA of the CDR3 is TGTGCCAGCAGCCAAGATGCTTGGGGGGGCTCCTACAATGAGCAGTTCTTC. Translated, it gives CASSQDAWGGSYNEQFF.

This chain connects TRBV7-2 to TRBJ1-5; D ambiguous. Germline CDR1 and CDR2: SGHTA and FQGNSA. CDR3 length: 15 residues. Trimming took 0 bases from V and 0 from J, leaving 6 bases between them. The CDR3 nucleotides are TGTGCCAGCAGCTTAGCGGGTTATAGCAATCAGCCCCAGCATTTT. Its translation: CASSLAGYSNQPQHF.

CDR3 protein: CASSQGWAGGDSYEQYF. CDR3 sequence (DNA): TGCGCCAGCAGCCAAGGATGGGCAGGGGGCGACTCCTACGAGCAGTACTTC. V and J are TRBV4-3 and TRBJ2-7, with 8 bases aligning to TRBD1. Per the germline V gene, CDR1 is LGHNA and CDR2 is YSLEER. The CDR3 has 17 residues. After removal of 1 base from V and 0 bases from J, the junction contained 8 bases not matched to a gene.

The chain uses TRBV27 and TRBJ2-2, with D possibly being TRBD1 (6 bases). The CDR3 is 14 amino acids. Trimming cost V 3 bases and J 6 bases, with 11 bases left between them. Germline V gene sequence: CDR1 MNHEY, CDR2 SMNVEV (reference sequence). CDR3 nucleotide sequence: TGTGCCAGCAGTTTCTCACAGGGTCCCGGGGAGCTGTTTTTT. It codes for CASSFSQGPGELFF.

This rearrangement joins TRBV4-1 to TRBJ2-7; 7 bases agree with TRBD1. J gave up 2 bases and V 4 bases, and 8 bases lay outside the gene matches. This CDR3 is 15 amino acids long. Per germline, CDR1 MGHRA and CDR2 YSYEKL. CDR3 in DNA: TGCGCCAGCAGCCTCGGGACAGACCGCGCCTACGAGCAGTACTTC. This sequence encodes CASSLGTDRAYEQYF.

CDR3 region: CASSIDSSYEQYF. In DNA, the CDR3 is TGTGCCAGTAGTATTGACAGCTCCTACGAGCAGTACTTC. The chain links TRBV19 to TRBJ2-7; D is perhaps TRBD1 (5 bases). Per the germline V gene, CDR1 is LNHDA and CDR2 is SQIVND (reference sequence). V lost 3 bases, J lost 0 bases, and 6 bases lay in between. This CDR3 has 13 residues.

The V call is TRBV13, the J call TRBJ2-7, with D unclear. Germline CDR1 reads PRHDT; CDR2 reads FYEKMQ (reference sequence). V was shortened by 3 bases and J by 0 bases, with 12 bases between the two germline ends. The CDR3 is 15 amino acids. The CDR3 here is CASSLGSSSSYEQYF. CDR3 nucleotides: TGTGCCAGCAGCTTGGGATCGAGTAGCTCCTACGAGCAGTACTTC.

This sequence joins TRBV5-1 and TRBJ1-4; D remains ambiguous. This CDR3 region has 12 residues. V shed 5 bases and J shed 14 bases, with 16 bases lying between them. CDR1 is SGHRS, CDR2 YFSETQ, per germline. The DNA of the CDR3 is TGCGCCAGCAGATCAAGGACCTCCGGTCTGTTTTTT. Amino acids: CASRSRTSGLFF.

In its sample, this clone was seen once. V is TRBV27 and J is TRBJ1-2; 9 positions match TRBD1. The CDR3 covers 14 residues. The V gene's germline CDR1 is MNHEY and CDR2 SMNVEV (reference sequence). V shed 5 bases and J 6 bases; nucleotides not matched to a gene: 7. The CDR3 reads CASSPTGGAHGYTF. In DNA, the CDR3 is TGTGCCAGCAGTCCCACAGGGGGCGCCCATGGCTACACCTTC.

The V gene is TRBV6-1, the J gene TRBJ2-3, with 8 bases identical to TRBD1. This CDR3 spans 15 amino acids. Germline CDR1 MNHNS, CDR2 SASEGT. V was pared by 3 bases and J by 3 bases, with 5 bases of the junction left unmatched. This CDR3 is CASSEVGQGTDTQYF. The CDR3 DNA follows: TGTGCCAGCAGTGAGGTAGGACAGGGAACAGATACGCAGTATTTT.

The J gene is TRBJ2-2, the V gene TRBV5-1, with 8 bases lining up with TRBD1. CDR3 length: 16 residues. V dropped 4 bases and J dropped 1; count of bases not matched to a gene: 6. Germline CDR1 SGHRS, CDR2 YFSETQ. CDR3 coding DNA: TGCGCCAGCAGCATCTCCGGGACAGGGAACACCGGGGAGCTGTTTTTT. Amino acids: CASSISGTGNTGELFF. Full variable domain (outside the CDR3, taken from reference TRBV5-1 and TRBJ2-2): KAGVTQTPRYLIKTRGQQVTLSCSPISGHRSVSWYQQTPGQGLQFLFEYFSETQRNKGNFPGRFSGRQFSNSRSEMNVSTLELGDSALYLCASSISGTGNTGELFFGEGSRLTVL.

CDR3 residues: CASSTGLAGDYTQYF. CDR3 DNA: TGTGCCAGCAGCACAGGACTAGCGGGAGACTATACGCAGTATTTT. The J gene is TRBJ2-3, the V gene TRBV13, with 13 nucleotides matching TRBD2. After removal of 5 bases from V and 7 bases from J, the junction contained 6 bases not matched to a gene. This CDR3 has 15 amino acids. The V gene's germline CDR1 is PRHDT and CDR2 FYEKMQ (reference sequence).

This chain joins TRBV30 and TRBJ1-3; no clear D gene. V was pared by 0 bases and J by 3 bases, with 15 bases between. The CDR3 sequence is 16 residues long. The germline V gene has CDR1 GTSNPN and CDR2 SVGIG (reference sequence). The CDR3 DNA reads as TGTGCCTGGAGTGTGTTTGCGGGGAAAATTGGAAACACCATATATTTT. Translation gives CAWSVFAGKIGNTIYF.